These 23 T cell receptor beta chains came from one sample sequenced in a study of cytotoxic CD8 clonotypes in ibrutinib-treated CLL. This table comes from immunoSEQ multiplex PCR, and its TCRdb copy is limited to in-frame clones, with some not included. Among approximately 330,000 clones listed, about 77% were seen once. This sample comprised PBMCs, obtained before ibrutinib treatment. These receptors all come from a human donor with chronic lymphocytic leukemia.

The gene calls are TRBV7-6 and TRBJ2-4; TRBD2 is a possible D gene (6 bases). CDR3 size: 14 residues. CDR1 is SGHVS and CDR2 is FNYEAQ in the germline V gene. The V end lost 5 bases, the J end lost 8 bases, and 16 bases lay between the germline ends. CDR3 amino acids: CASSTGRGNDIQYF. The CDR3 DNA is TGTGCCAGCAGCACAGGTCGGGGGAACGACATTCAGTACTTC.

The gene calls are TRBV5-4 and TRBJ2-3; D is possibly TRBD2 (6 bases). The V end was cut by 1 base, the J end by 2 bases, with 11 bases between. CDR3 size: 15 residues. Looked up from germline, CDR1 is SGHNT and CDR2 is YYREEE (reference sequence). CDR3 amino acids: CASSLLADHTDTQYF. CDR3 nucleotides: TGTGCCAGCAGCTTGTTAGCGGATCACACAGATACGCAGTATTTT.

The chain carries TRBV9 and TRBJ1-4; maybe TRBD1 (5 bases). The CDR3 contains 15 residues. The germline CDR1 and CDR2 sequences are SGDLS and YYNGEE. Trimming left V 3 bases short and J 6 bases short, with 15 bases between. The CDR3 DNA reads as TGTGCCAGCAGCGAAGCCCAGGGTTTGGATGAAAAACTGTTTTTT. Its protein is CASSEAQGLDEKLFF.

The rearrangement joins TRBV6-5 to TRBJ2-7; 9 positions match TRBD1. Trimming cost V 2 bases and J 2 bases; bases outside gene matches: 1. There are 14 residues in the CDR3. CDR1 and CDR2 (germline): MNHEY, SVGAGI. CDR3 coding DNA: TGTGCCAGCAGTTACGGGACAGGGCCCTACGAGCAGTACTTC. Its translation is CASSYGTGPYEQYF.

V is TRBV5-4 and J is TRBJ2-1; TRBD2 matches at 10 bases. The junction had 18 bases not matched to a gene; V was cut back by 4 bases and J by 5 bases. Germline CDR1 is SGHNT and CDR2 is YYREEE (reference sequence). CDR3 size: 19 residues. In nucleotides, the CDR3 is TGTGCCAGCAGCCGATCCCCAAACCCAGCGGGAGGGCGGGACAATGAGCAGTTCTTC. Translated: CASSRSPNPAGGRDNEQFF.

This clone was counted only a few times. The chain joins TRBV6-5 to TRBJ2-7; D is unresolved. The V end lost 6 bases, the J end lost 0 bases, and 12 bases lay between the germline ends. CDR1 is MNHEY, CDR2 SVGAGI, per germline. The CDR3 is 14 amino acids. The CDR3 region is CASSRVGNSYEQYF. DNA for the CDR3: TGTGCCAGCAGCCGAGTTGGAAACTCCTACGAGCAGTACTTC.

The V call is TRBV9, the J call TRBJ2-1; 9 bases map to TRBD2. J gave up 8 bases and V 3 bases, and 6 bases lay outside the gene matches. Germline V CDR1 and CDR2: SGDLS, YYNGEE. This CDR3 has 14 residues. CDR3 in DNA: TGTGCCAGCAGCGCCCGGACTAGCGAGGATGAGCAGTTCTTC. As protein: CASSARTSEDEQFF.

The CDR3 coding sequence is TGTGCCAGCAGCCCGGGACTAGCGGGAGGCGGTGAGCAGTTCTTC. This codes for CASSPGLAGGGEQFF. V usage is TRBV6-6 and J usage is TRBJ2-1, with 15 bases that match TRBD2. Losses at the gene ends were 6 bases for V and 9 bases for J; bases not matched to a gene: 6. There are 15 residues in the CDR3. Germline-derived CDR1 and CDR2 are MNHNY and SVGAGI (reference sequence).

This clone was observed once. The CDR3 loop is CASSLGFIGLPDTGELFF. CDR3 in DNA: TGTGCCAGCAGCTTAGGTTTTATCGGGCTACCAGACACCGGGGAGCTGTTTTTT. This chain joins TRBV11-3 and TRBJ2-2, with no clear D. With 1 base removed from V and 3 bases from J, the gap between germline ends came to 18 bases. The CDR3 has 18 amino acids. CDR1 and CDR2 (germline): SGHNT, YENEEA.

The chain combines TRBV11-3 with TRBJ2-7; 9 nucleotides agree with TRBD1. The CDR3 length is 14 residues. After removal of 5 bases from V and 5 bases from J, the junction contained 7 bases not matched to a gene. Germline V gene lookup returns CDR1 SGHNT and CDR2 YENEEA. The CDR3 loop reads CASSPGTGYHEQYF. The CDR3 region has the DNA TGTGCCAGCAGCCCCGGGACAGGGTACCACGAGCAGTACTTC.

The chain links TRBV4-3 to TRBJ2-1; 14 bases match TRBD2. CDR1 is LGHNA, CDR2 YSLEER, per germline. This CDR3 has 17 residues. Trimming at V came to 4 bases and at J to 7 bases, leaving 9 bases not matched to a gene. CDR3 residues: CASSRTPGLAGGNEQFF. CDR3 DNA: TGCGCCAGCAGCCGTACGCCCGGACTAGCGGGAGGAAATGAGCAGTTCTTC.

This rearrangement joins TRBV4-3 to TRBJ2-2; D is unresolved. V lost 4 bases and J lost 5, with 8 bases in between. The germline V gene encodes CDR1 LGHNA and CDR2 YSLEER. The CDR3 spans 13 residues. The CDR3 reads CASSRVGTGELFF. In DNA, the CDR3 is TGCGCCAGCAGCCGAGTTGGGACCGGGGAGCTGTTTTTT.

V is TRBV2 and J is TRBJ1-2; D gene ambiguous. The germline gives CDR1 SNHLY, CDR2 FYNNEI. The CDR3 runs 16 residues. V gave up 3 bases and J gave up 3 bases, with 17 bases separating them. The CDR3 sequence is CASSESQARRYYGYTF. In DNA form, the CDR3 reads TGTGCCAGCAGTGAGTCGCAGGCAAGGCGGTACTATGGCTACACCTTC.

The chain has TRBV7-8 and TRBJ2-3; D is tentatively TRBD1 or TRBD2 (5 bases each). V was clipped by 1 base and J by 5 bases, with 16 bases between them. Germline V gives CDR1 SGHVS, CDR2 FQNEAQ. The CDR3 has 16 residues. CDR3: CASSLGVTPGRDTQYF. The CDR3 DNA sequence: TGTGCCAGCAGCTTAGGAGTCACCCCGGGGCGAGATACGCAGTATTTT.

This sequence joins TRBV15 and TRBJ2-5; 13 bases align to TRBD2. V dropped 0 bases and J dropped 5; count of bases not matched to a gene: 9. Germline V CDR1 and CDR2: LNHNV, YYDKDF (reference sequence). The CDR3 loop spans 18 amino acids. The chain's CDR3 is CATSRETSGRAGGETQYF. CDR3 in DNA: TGTGCCACCAGCAGAGAAACTAGCGGGAGGGCCGGTGGGGAGACCCAGTACTTC.

V gene TRBV27 combines with J gene TRBJ2-1, with TRBD2 identical over 13 bases. The CDR3 extends over 16 amino acids. V lost 7 bases, J lost 5 bases, and 8 bases stayed unmatched. Germline V gives CDR1 MNHEY, CDR2 SMNVEV (reference sequence). CDR3: CASMFEGLAGHNEQFF. CDR3 DNA sequence: TGTGCCAGCATGTTCGAGGGACTAGCGGGACACAATGAGCAGTTCTTC.

V gene TRBV28 combines with J gene TRBJ2-3; 11 positions match TRBD1. J gave up 8 bases and V 6 bases, and 10 bases lay outside the gene matches. The CDR3 is 15 amino acids. In germline, CDR1 is MDHEN, CDR2 SYDVKM. This chain's CDR3 is CASRMGGQGAGTQYF. The CDR3 bases are TGTGCCAGCAGAATGGGAGGACAGGGGGCTGGTACGCAGTATTTT.

The chain recombines TRBV5-1 with TRBJ2-1; possibly TRBD2 for D (5 bases). CDR3 size: 14 residues. CDR1 SGHRS and CDR2 YFSETQ come from the germline V gene. V lost 6 bases to trimming and J lost 9 bases, with 19 bases between them. Here the CDR3 DNA reads TGCGCCAGCATCTCTTTTCCGGGAATTGCTGAGCAGTTCTTC. Translated: CASISFPGIAEQFF. Using reference TRBV5-1 and TRBJ2-1 for the parts outside the CDR3, the full variable domain is KAGVTQTPRYLIKTRGQQVTLSCSPISGHRSVSWYQQTPGQGLQFLFEYFSETQRNKGNFPGRFSGRQFSNSRSEMNVSTLELGDSALYLCASISFPGIAEQFFGPGTRLTVL.

V usage is TRBV7-9 and J usage is TRBJ1-2; D is ambiguous. Trimming removed 1 base at V and 0 bases at J, with 9 bases between. The CDR3 is made up of 15 amino acids. Germline assignment: CDR1 SEHNR and CDR2 FQNEAQ (reference sequence). The CDR3 DNA sequence: TGTGCCAGCAGCTTAGACACAGCCGCTAACTATGGCTACACCTTC. It encodes CASSLDTAANYGYTF.

V is TRBV2 and J is TRBJ1-1; D is unresolved. V was shortened by 8 bases and J by 1 base, with 14 bases between the two germline ends. The V gene's germline CDR1 is SNHLY and CDR2 FYNNEI. This CDR3 spans 14 amino acids. CDR3 sequence reads: CASYPGRGNTEAFF. The CDR3 DNA reads TGTGCCAGCTACCCCGGACGAGGGAACACTGAAGCTTTCTTT.

About this clone: Other DNA sequences within the sample encode an identical CDR3. The V call is TRBV30, the J call TRBJ1-5, with 7 bases identical to TRBD1. The germline V gene encodes CDR1 GTSNPN and CDR2 SVGIG (reference sequence). J was trimmed by 4 bases and V by 2 bases; bases with no gene match: 2. The CDR3 totals 13 residues. The CDR3 sequence is CAWSRDRNQPQHF. Written as DNA, the CDR3 is TGTGCCTGGAGTCGGGACAGAAATCAGCCCCAGCATTTT.

The CDR3 protein is CASTLLRDRGYNEQFF. CDR3 nucleotide sequence: TGTGCCAGCACCCTCCTCCGGGACAGGGGCTACAATGAGCAGTTCTTC. The chain is built from TRBV28 and TRBJ2-1, with TRBD1 identical over 10 bases. With V trimmed by 7 bases and J by 3 bases, 9 bases remained unmatched. Germline V gives CDR1 MDHEN, CDR2 SYDVKM. This CDR3 has 16 residues.

This rearrangement joins TRBV6-5 to TRBJ1-6; D call uncertain. Looked up from germline, CDR1 is MNHEY and CDR2 is SVGAGI. The CDR3 has 14 residues. V dropped 4 bases and J dropped 3 bases, with 7 bases sitting between them. The CDR3 nucleotides are TGTGCCAGCAGTTCCAGGAACTATAATTCACCCCTCCACTTT. Its protein is CASSSRNYNSPLHF.